This paragraph reports one T cell receptor (beta chain). What this receptor recognizes is not known. One end of the junction does not line up with germline, which may come from a read error. The CDR3, from cysteine to phenylalanine, totals 15 residues. Solely the CDR3 DNA is kept, with 45 bases framed from the first base. CDR1 and CDR2 are read off the germline V gene (reference sequence) as MNHNY and SVGAGI. The trial excluded patients who had a history of autoimmune disease or were on systemic immunosuppression. Peripheral blood for TCR sequencing was collected from all dose cohorts at baseline, on cycle 4 day 1, and on cycle 7 day 1. Samples came from an open-label, multicenter, first-in-human phase I dose-escalation trial of ivuxolimab. Adults with locally advanced or metastatic melanoma, renal cell, hepatocellular, or head and neck squamous cell carcinoma were enrolled in the trial. Before TCR sequencing, CD4+ and CD8+ T cells were separately sorted from peripheral blood.

The sample comes from a study of OX40 agonist ivuxolimab in advanced cancers. At the level of the whole study: Ivuxolimab was a fully human IgG2 agonistic monoclonal antibody targeting the costimulatory receptor OX40 (CD134). Intravenous ivuxolimab was administered to patients every 2 weeks at six dose levels: 0.01, 0.1, 0.3, 1.5, 3 and 10 mg/kg. Of the 50 to 55 dose-escalation patients, hepatocellular carcinoma was present in around 20, melanoma in roughly 15, renal cell carcinoma in 9 and head and neck cancer in 9. The dose-escalation cohort was about 83% male with a mean age of 60 years, ranging from about 20 to 85. Prior anti-PD-1, anti-PD-L1 or anti-CTLA-4 therapy was permitted, and about two fifths of dose-escalation patients had received checkpoint inhibitors. Three dose-escalation patients achieved partial responses, one with hepatocellular carcinoma and two with cutaneous melanoma. The point of sequencing TCRbeta in the periphery was to test whether ivuxolimab changed TCR sequence diversity and drove clonal T-cell expansion. The monotherapy dose-escalation portion (N ≈ 56 patients) of the phase I ivuxolimab trial is reported in the paper.

Genomic DNA was extracted from sorted cells for sequencing of the TCRbeta CDR3 region. The immunoSEQ Assay was used for sequencing of TCRbeta CDR3 regions. TCRdb carries this immuneACCESS record with in-frame sequences only. Its versions omit some clonotypes, under half of them owing to an unresolved V gene in the studies checked, with the rest unexplained. In this sample the table shows about 62,000 clones, roughly four fifths of which occur a single time. The top ten hold roughly 1% of the sample. Overall results and qualifications from the work: Low levels of normalized T-cell clonal expansion were also seen in some patients who did not respond. The antigen specificity of the clonally expanded peripheral T cells was not determined. After ivuxolimab, more expanded clones were found on average in CD8+ T cells than in CD4+ T cells. Partial responders in the 0.1-3.0 mg/kg groups had among the lowest normalized peripheral clonal expansion, especially among CD8+ T cells. Clonal expansion of both CD4+ and CD8+ blood T cells was observed from baseline to week 6 at doses 0.1 to 3.0 mg/kg.

The input for sequencing was CD4+ or CD8+ T cells sorted from blood, taken in a trial of the OX40 agonist ivuxolimab. The chain is made from TRBV6-6 and TRBJ1-5; a confident D gene designation cannot be given. This receptor was taken from an adult with an advanced solid tumor such as melanoma, head and neck, liver or kidney cancer. The CDR3 corresponds to CSEKDPLHSNQPQHF. The bases are TGCTCTGAAAAGGATCCTCTCCATAGCAATCAGCCCCAGCATTTT.